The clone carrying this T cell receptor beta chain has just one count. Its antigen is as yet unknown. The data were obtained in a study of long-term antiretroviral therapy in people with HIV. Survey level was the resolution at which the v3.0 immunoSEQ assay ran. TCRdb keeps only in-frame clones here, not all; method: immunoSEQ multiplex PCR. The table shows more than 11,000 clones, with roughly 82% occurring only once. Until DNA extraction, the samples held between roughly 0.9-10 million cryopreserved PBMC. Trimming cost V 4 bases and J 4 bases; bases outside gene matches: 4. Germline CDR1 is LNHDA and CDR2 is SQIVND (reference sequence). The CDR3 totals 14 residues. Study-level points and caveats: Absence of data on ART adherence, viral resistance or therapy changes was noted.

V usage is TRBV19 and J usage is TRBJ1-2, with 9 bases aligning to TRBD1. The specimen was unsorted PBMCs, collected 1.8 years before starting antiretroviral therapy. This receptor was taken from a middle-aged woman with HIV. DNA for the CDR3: TGTGCCAGTAGTACGGGACAGGGAGGCTATGGCTACACCTTC. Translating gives CASSTGQGGYGYTF.